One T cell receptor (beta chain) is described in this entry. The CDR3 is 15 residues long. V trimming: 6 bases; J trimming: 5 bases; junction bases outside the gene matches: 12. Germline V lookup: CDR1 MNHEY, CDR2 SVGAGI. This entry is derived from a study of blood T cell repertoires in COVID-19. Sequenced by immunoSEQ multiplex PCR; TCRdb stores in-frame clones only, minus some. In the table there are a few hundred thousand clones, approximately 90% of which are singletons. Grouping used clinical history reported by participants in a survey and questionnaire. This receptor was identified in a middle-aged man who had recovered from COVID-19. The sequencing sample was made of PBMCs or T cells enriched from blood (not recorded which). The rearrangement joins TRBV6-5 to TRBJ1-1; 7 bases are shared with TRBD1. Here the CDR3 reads CASSQTGKLWTEAFF. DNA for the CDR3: TGTGCCAGCAGCCAGACAGGGAAATTATGGACTGAAGCTTTCTTT.